Below, 18 T cell receptor beta chains from the same sample are listed, as sequenced in a study of graft-versus-host responses after intestinal transplantation. Produced via immunoSEQ multiplex PCR; TCRdb's table is partial and in-frame only. Among approximately 80,000 clones listed, roughly nine tenths were seen once. No antigen has been assigned to these receptors. The sample was unstimulated CD4+ T cells sorted from spleen or lymph node cells, taken before intestinal transplant. These TCRs come from a human donor who received an intestinal transplant.

The V gene is TRBV15, the J gene TRBJ1-2; TRBD1 aligns across 7 bases. The CDR3 has 12 amino acids. Germline V gives CDR1 LNHNV, CDR2 YYDKDF (reference sequence). The V segment lost 4 bases and the J segment 8 bases; nucleotides outside the gene matches: 4. The CDR3 region has the DNA TGTGCCACCAGCACCAACAGGGGAGGCTACACCTTC. This encodes CATSTNRGGYTF.

The V and J genes are TRBV10-1 and TRBJ2-7; TRBD1 matches at 9 bases. With 3 bases clipped from V and 2 bases from J, the junction kept 8 bases outside the gene matches. Germline V gene lookup returns CDR1 WNHNN and CDR2 SYGVQD (reference sequence). This CDR3 has 16 residues. In DNA form, the CDR3 reads TGCGCCAGCAGTGACCTGCCGGGACAGGGTACCTACGAGCAGTACTTC. It specifies CASSDLPGQGTYEQYF.

The genes are TRBV6-6 and TRBJ2-5, with a possible D match to TRBD1 (6 bases). There are 12 residues in the CDR3. V was pared by 10 bases and J by 5 bases, with 14 bases between. Germline assignment: CDR1 MNHNY and CDR2 SVGAGI (reference sequence). CDR3: CAIGWGLETQYF. CDR3 coding DNA: TGTGCCATCGGGTGGGGGCTCGAGACCCAGTACTTC.

V gene TRBV5-1 combines with J gene TRBJ1-1; 8 bases match TRBD1. The germline V gene encodes CDR1 SGHRS and CDR2 YFSETQ. V was clipped by 2 bases and J by 0 bases; unmatched bases: 3. This CDR3 has 15 amino acids. The CDR3 bases are TGCGCCAGCAGCTTTGGGACAGGAGTGAACACTGAAGCTTTCTTT. It encodes CASSFGTGVNTEAFF.

The chain has TRBV30 and TRBJ1-2; D not certain. From germline, CDR1 is GTSNPN and CDR2 SVGIG (reference sequence). V was cut by 3 bases and J by 0 bases, with 5 bases left in between. The CDR3 has 12 residues. This CDR3 is CAWRLANYGYTF. CDR3 DNA sequence: TGTGCCTGGAGGCTAGCTAACTATGGCTACACCTTC. The complete variable domain, with remaining parts taken from reference TRBV30 and TRBJ1-2, reads SQTIHQWPATLVQPVGSPLSLECTVEGTSNPNLYWYRQAAGRGLQLLFYSVGIGQISSEVPQNLSASRPQDRQFILSSKKLLLSDSGFYLCAWRLANYGYTFGSGTRLTVV.

This clone was counted once. This sequence joins TRBV5-8 and TRBJ2-3; maybe TRBD1 (5 bases). CDR3 size: 15 residues. Trimming removed 0 bases from V and 2 bases from J, with 10 bases in between. The germline V gene encodes CDR1 SGHTS and CDR2 YDEGEE. The CDR3 coding sequence is TGTGCCAGCAGCTTGGGTGACAGTCCCACAGATACGCAGTATTTT. It codes for CASSLGDSPTDTQYF.

This chain uses TRBV18 with TRBJ1-2, with TRBD1 identical over 9 bases. Unmatched junction bases numbered 9, after V lost 3 bases and J lost 4 bases. The CDR3 spans 16 residues. Germline V gives CDR1 KGHSH, CDR2 LQKENI. CDR3 nucleotides: TGTGCCAGCTCACCCCTTCCGGGGACAGGGCCCTATGGCTACACCTTC. Protein sequence: CASSPLPGTGPYGYTF.

The chain combines TRBV5-1 with TRBJ1-2, with TRBD1 matching over 8 bases. The junction had 6 bases not matched to a gene; V was cut back by 4 bases and J by 7 bases. The CDR3 totals 13 residues. Germline V lookup: CDR1 SGHRS, CDR2 YFSETQ. The CDR3: CASSGQGSGGYTF. CDR3 nucleotide sequence: TGCGCCAGCAGCGGACAGGGTTCGGGTGGCTACACCTTC.

V is TRBV6-1 and J is TRBJ1-1, with D unclear. The CDR3 contains 14 residues. Germline-derived CDR1 and CDR2 are MNHNS and SASEGT. V shed 3 bases and J shed 1 base, with 9 bases lying between them. CDR3 amino acids: CASSEFLRNTEAFF. CDR3 in DNA: TGTGCCAGCAGTGAGTTCCTCAGGAACACTGAAGCTTTCTTT.

The chain employs TRBV11-1 and TRBJ2-5; maybe TRBD2 (7 bases). V was clipped by 5 bases and J by 4 bases, with 20 bases between them. The length of the CDR3 is 16 residues. Germline loops: CDR1 SGHAT, CDR2 FQDESV (reference sequence). The CDR3 is CASSIEQGGGGETQYF. The CDR3 region has the DNA TGTGCCAGCAGCATTGAACAGGGTGGGGGGGGAGAGACCCAGTACTTC.

This clone was recorded a few times. The chain employs TRBV28 and TRBJ1-1; D uncertain. Germline CDR1 MDHEN, CDR2 SYDVKM. The V end was cut by 5 bases, the J end by 3 bases, with 16 bases between. The CDR3 is 15 amino acids. The CDR3 loop reads CASSAPAWEDTEAFF. The DNA for the CDR3 is TGTGCCAGCAGTGCCCCGGCCTGGGAGGACACTGAAGCTTTCTTT.

This rearrangement joins TRBV6-1 to TRBJ1-2; D call uncertain. From germline, CDR1 is MNHNS and CDR2 SASEGT. This CDR3 contains 20 residues. V was pared by 7 bases and J by 2 bases, with 32 bases between. The CDR3 protein is CASNDPARRFPVRGNYGYTF. The CDR3 coding sequence is TGTGCCAGCAATGACCCAGCCCGACGATTCCCCGTCCGGGGAAACTATGGCTACACCTTC.

This sequence joins TRBV11-2 and TRBJ2-2; 7 bases are shared with TRBD1. The J segment lost 7 bases and the V segment lost 5 bases, leaving 4 bases of the junction unmatched. This CDR3 is 13 amino acids long. CDR1 and CDR2 (germline): SGHAT, FQNNGV. Here the CDR3 DNA reads TGTGCCAGCAGCGAAGACAGGGTCGGGGAGCTGTTTTTT. Amino acid sequence: CASSEDRVGELFF.

The V gene is TRBV28, the J gene TRBJ2-3; the match to TRBD2 covers 12 bases. V lost 8 bases, J lost 10 bases, and 7 bases stayed unmatched. This CDR3 spans 13 amino acids. CDR1 MDHEN and CDR2 SYDVKM come from the germline V gene. The chain's CDR3 is CASASGGAKAQYF. DNA of the CDR3: TGTGCCAGCGCTAGCGGGGGGGCGAAAGCGCAGTATTTT.

This chain uses TRBV9 with TRBJ2-1; TRBD1 matches at 10 bases. V gave up 0 bases and J gave up 4 bases; unmatched junction bases: 4. Germline values: CDR1 SGDLS, CDR2 YYNGEE. The CDR3 consists of 16 residues. The CDR3 loop reads CASSVGQGASYNEQFF. The CDR3 DNA follows: TGTGCCAGCAGCGTAGGACAGGGGGCGAGTTACAATGAGCAGTTCTTC. The full variable domain, its missing parts supplied by reference TRBV9 and TRBJ2-1, is DSGVTQTPKHLITATGQRVTLRCSPRSGDLSVYWYQQSLDQGLQFLIQYYNGEERAKGNILERFSAQQFPDLHSELNLSSLELGDSALYFCASSVGQGASYNEQFFGPGTRLTVL.

The chain joins TRBV18 to TRBJ2-1, with 8 bases lining up with TRBD2. Per the germline V gene, CDR1 is KGHSH and CDR2 is LQKENI. Germline trimming cut 1 base from V and 2 bases from J; bases unmatched to any gene: 7. This CDR3 has 17 amino acids. The CDR3, as DNA: TGTGCCAGCTCACCACTAGGTCGCGGGGGGCCCTACAATGAGCAGTTCTTC. It codes for CASSPLGRGGPYNEQFF.

The chain recombines TRBV19 with TRBJ2-3; tentative D call: TRBD2 (6 bases). With 4 bases removed from V and 3 bases from J, the gap between germline ends came to 14 bases. Per the germline V gene, CDR1 is LNHDA and CDR2 is SQIVND (reference sequence). This CDR3 is built from 15 residues. The CDR3, as DNA: TGTGCCAGTAGTACGGCGGCAGGGAGGACAGATACGCAGTATTTT. Residues: CASSTAAGRTDTQYF.

This chain links TRBV5-1 with TRBJ2-2; TRBD2 matches at 8 bases. The CDR3 runs to 18 residues. The V and J ends lost 0 bases and 4 bases, in that order; junction bases with no gene match: 11. Germline values: CDR1 SGHRS, CDR2 YFSETQ. CDR3 DNA: TGCGCCAGCAGCTTGGTAACTCCGCGGGAGGCACCCACCGGGGAGCTGTTTTTT. It codes for CASSLVTPREAPTGELFF. Based on the CDR3 plus reference TRBV5-1 and TRBJ2-2, the full variable domain is KAGVTQTPRYLIKTRGQQVTLSCSPISGHRSVSWYQQTPGQGLQFLFEYFSETQRNKGNFPGRFSGRQFSNSRSEMNVSTLELGDSALYLCASSLVTPREAPTGELFFGEGSRLTVL.